This is a list of T cell receptor beta chains from one sample in a study of blood T cell repertoires in COVID-19. Generated by immunoSEQ multiplex PCR, the TCRdb table keeps only in-frame clones and is missing some. The sample shows 250,000 to 350,000 clones, approximately 86% of them seen only once. The sample consisted of peripheral blood. The receptors were sampled from a human donor with COVID-19, enrolled during active disease. The donor label of this sample is uncertain. The CDR3 runs from the conserved cysteine through the conserved F or W. Each record gives: D gene, V gene, clone size, J gene, CDR3 protein, CDR3 DNA. The D gene is left open where the match is weak. Only some rows state a clone size, as once, few, many or a class for expanded clones.

>TRBD1|TRBV28|.|TRBJ1-5
CATCRRGQGISNQPQHF
TGTGCCACCTGTCGAAGGGGACAGGGCATTTCCAATCAGCCCCAGCATTTT
>TRBD1|TRBV18|.|TRBJ1-5
CASSPPTGQPGQPQHF
TGTGCCAGCTCACCACCGACAGGGCAACCCGGTCAGCCCCAGCATTTT
>TRBD1|TRBV13|once|TRBJ1-2
CASSFRTGDGYTF
TGTGCCAGCAGCTTCCGGACAGGGGACGGCTACACCTTC
>.|TRBV28|.|TRBJ1-2
CASSPPVGVTTNYGYTF
TGTGCCAGCAGCCCCCCTGTGGGAGTGACAACTAACTATGGCTACACCTTC
>.|TRBV3-1/TRBV3-2|once|TRBJ1-5
CASKTGLDGNQPQHF
TGTGCCAGCAAGACTGGACTCGACGGGAACCAGCCCCAGCATTTT
>.|TRBV19|.|TRBJ1-5
CASSIGVLAGNQPQHF
TGTGCCAGTAGTATAGGAGTGTTAGCGGGCAATCAGCCCCAGCATTTT
>TRBD1|TRBV19|.|TRBJ1-2
CASSVDRGMGYTF
TGTGCCAGTAGTGTTGACAGGGGGATGGGCTACACCTTC
>.|TRBV7-3|.|TRBJ2-3
CASSQQLAATDTQYF
TGTGCCAGCAGCCAACAACTAGCTGCCACAGATACGCAGTATTTT
>TRBD2|TRBV11-3|.|TRBJ2-1
CASSGGVSSGRNSYNEQFF
TGTGCCAGCAGCGGGGGGGTGTCTAGCGGGAGAAATAGCTACAATGAGCAGTTCTTC
>TRBD2|TRBV2|.|TRBJ2-1
CASASGDGNEQFF
TGTGCCAGCGCTAGCGGGGACGGGAATGAGCAGTTCTTC
>.|TRBV12-3/TRBV12-4|.|TRBJ2-7
CASSSAGSFEQYF
TGTGCCAGCAGTAGCGCGGGGTCCTTTGAGCAGTACTTC
>TRBD2|TRBV6-1|.|TRBJ2-1
CASSGTSGRPSSYNEQFF
TGTGCCAGCAGTGGGACTAGCGGGAGGCCCAGCTCCTACAATGAGCAGTTCTTC
>TRBD1|TRBV3-1/TRBV3-2|.|TRBJ1-2
CASSQGDRGDYGYTF
TGTGCCAGCAGCCAAGGTGACAGGGGAGACTATGGCTACACCTTC
>.|TRBV7-2|.|TRBJ1-5
CASSLEAREAPQHF
TGTGCCAGCAGCTTAGAAGCGCGCGAGGCGCCCCAGCATTTT
>.|TRBV3-1/TRBV3-2|.|TRBJ1-1
CASSQGRDTEAFF
TGTGCCAGCAGCCAGGGGCGCGACACTGAAGCTTTCTTT
>TRBD2|TRBV5-4|.|TRBJ2-7
CASSLDGDYKYEQYF
TGTGCCAGCAGCTTGGACGGGGACTACAAATACGAGCAGTACTTC
>TRBD1|TRBV5-1|.|TRBJ2-7
CASSLEVGGAVDEQYF
TGCGCCAGCAGCTTGGAGGTAGGGGGCGCGGTGGACGAGCAGTACTTC
>.|TRBV29-1|.|TRBJ1-5
CSVVGGVSNQPQHF
TGCAGCGTTGTAGGGGGGGTTAGCAATCAGCCCCAGCATTTT
>.|TRBV4-3|once|TRBJ1-1
CASSPRENTEAFF
TGCGCCAGCAGCCCCAGGGAGAACACTGAAGCTTTCTTT
>.|TRBV18|.|TRBJ1-3
CASSPESSGNTIYF
TGTGCCAGCTCACCTGAGTCCTCTGGAAACACCATATATTTT
>TRBD1|TRBV20-1|.|TRBJ1-3
CSASRGTITGAVGNTIYF
TGCAGTGCCAGTAGGGGGACAATTACAGGGGCCGTAGGAAACACCATATATTTT
>TRBD1|TRBV12-3/TRBV12-4|.|TRBJ1-5
CASSRGTDQPQHF
TGTGCCAGCAGCCGGGGGACAGATCAGCCCCAGCATTTT
>.|TRBV29-1|.|TRBJ2-7
CSVLGTTTSYEQYF
TGCAGCGTGCTAGGGACAACGACCTCCTACGAGCAGTACTTC
>.|TRBV28|few|TRBJ1-1
CASSVQMNTEAFF
TGTGCCAGCAGTGTCCAAATGAACACTGAAGCTTTCTTT
>TRBD1|TRBV5-1|.|TRBJ1-1
CASSVETGGWRVNTEAFF
TGCGCCAGCAGCGTCGAGACAGGGGGCTGGAGGGTGAACACTGAAGCTTTCTTT
>.|TRBV3-1/TRBV3-2|.|TRBJ1-4
CASSRRGLGTNEKLFF
TGTGCCAGCAGCCGGCGGGGTCTCGGGACTAATGAAAAACTGTTTTTT
>.|TRBV4-1|.|TRBJ1-2
CASSQGRGGYGYTF
TGCGCCAGCAGCCAAGGCAGGGGCGGGTATGGCTACACCTTC
>.|TRBV4-3|.|TRBJ1-2
CASSQAGGRGSGYTF
TGCGCCAGCAGCCAAGCCGGGGGACGGGGGTCAGGCTACACCTTC
>TRBD1|TRBV19|.|TRBJ1-1
CASSTPHRGENTEAFF
TGTGCCAGTAGTACCCCCCACAGGGGGGAGAACACTGAAGCTTTCTTT